This TCR beta chain emerged from a study of Graves' ophthalmopathy and Graves' hyperthyroidism (dated by TCRdb to the late 2010s). With regard to the full study: Peripheral blood was collected at initial diagnosis, before any treatment. In over 5 hyperthyroidism patients, the T-cell repertoire of thyroid tissue was compared with the T-cell repertoire of blood. In total, approximately 130 blood samples were TCR-sequenced: approximately 42 ophthalmopathy, 75 hyperthyroidism and some 17 hyperthyroidism-to-ophthalmopathy patients. To explore V-J signatures that distinguish ophthalmopathy from hyperthyroidism, a discovery set of about a hundred patients was enrolled, made up of approximately 45 with ophthalmopathy and fewer than 60 with stable hyperthyroidism. The study used signatures of the TCR beta repertoire to tell Graves' ophthalmopathy apart from Graves' hyperthyroidism and to predict which patients would progress to ophthalmopathy. Following sampling, methimazole starting at 30 mg daily was administered to hyperthyroidism patients, and high-dose intravenous methylprednisolone was administered to ophthalmopathy patients. The independent validation cohort included 18 to 20 hyperthyroidism patients plus 17 patients who later progressed from hyperthyroidism to ophthalmopathy. The paper's findings and limits, for the study overall: Ophthalmopathy was separated from stable hyperthyroidism by the 13-signature model with 87.88% sensitivity and roughly 82% specificity in cross-validation and with 80%/75% in the test set. In validation, the model predicted ophthalmopathy progression with 55% to 71% sensitivity and 72.22% specificity; more than ten predicted patients were CT-confirmed with GO in a median of about 7.1 months. Sample size was not predetermined statistically, and investigators were not blinded to group allocation. Among expanded thyroid clonotypes with frequency above 0.001, most also showed up in blood, which suggests that blood repertoires may reflect the thyroid immune response.

As concerns this clonotype: The specificity of this receptor is unknown. No base quality information exists; no much larger clone differs at one position.

Ophthalmopathy patients had moderately to severely active disease, Clinical Activity Score of at least 3, NOSPECS grade of at least 4, and disease duration under 3 months. Anyone with other autoimmune diseases, uncontrolled infections, pregnancy or lactation was excluded from the study. Diagnosis relied on clinical symptoms, serum thyroxine, TRAb, thyroid ultrasound and orbital computed tomography. Ficoll-Paque density gradient centrifugation was used to isolate PBMCs from 8 to 10 ml of fresh peripheral blood. Total RNA was extracted with Trizol reagent and quality-checked on an Agilent 2100 Bioanalyzer. For repertoire sequencing, TCR beta CDR3 regions were amplified from RNA transcripts. The first round of RT-PCR was done with HTBI primers and the Qiagen OneStep RT-PCR kit, and was followed by a second round of multiplex PCR, then size selection and purification. Sequencing of the libraries was carried out on an Illumina HiSeq2000 in paired-end mode with 100 bp reads. Concerning the study's data processing: SOAPnuke was used to process the reads, throwing out any read that had adapters, had uncalled bases, had a mean Phred below 15, or lacked an exact constant-primer or identifier match. COPE v1.2.5 was used to merge the high-quality paired reads. Unique nucleotide sequences were defined as clonotypes and aligned to IMGT TRB V, D and J references using MiTCR v1.1. Analysis was restricted to V-J combinations with a frequency above 0.0001, which covered about 99% of repertoires. For each V-J combination, a TCR clonal expansion and chaos score was defined as F50 clonal expansion divided by the chaos observed in the TCRdist matrix. Features were reduced by Welch's t-statistics and random forest to 10 to 15 V-J combinations, which fed a naive Bayes classifier. The similarity between thyroid and blood repertoires was quantified using the Morisita-Horn index. TCRdb trimmed the raw reads at Q25, called clones with MiXCR and kept productive beta chains. Every distinct CDR3 protein forms one entry, paired with its most common genes and DNA. What appears here as the V and J calls and clone size reflects TCRdb's work, not the paper's. The sample yields approximately 700,000 distinct CDR3 sequences; 40% were counted once. The top ten hold roughly 46% of the sample.

The CDR3 has 11 amino acids, counting the end cysteine and phenylalanine. Only the CDR3 DNA stays, 33 bases, in frame from base 1. The V end loses 5 bases and the J end loses 6 bases, and a stretch of 8 bases separates them. CDR1 and CDR2 were assigned from the germline V gene as MNHEY and SVGAGI. Material for sequencing was peripheral blood. The sequence links TRBV6-5 to TRBJ2-7; the D gene is not confidently resolved. The clonotype originates from an adult man with Graves' ophthalmopathy. The DNA sequence follows: TGTGCCAGCAGTAACAGAGCCGAGCAGTACTTC. Its amino acids are CASSNRAEQYF.